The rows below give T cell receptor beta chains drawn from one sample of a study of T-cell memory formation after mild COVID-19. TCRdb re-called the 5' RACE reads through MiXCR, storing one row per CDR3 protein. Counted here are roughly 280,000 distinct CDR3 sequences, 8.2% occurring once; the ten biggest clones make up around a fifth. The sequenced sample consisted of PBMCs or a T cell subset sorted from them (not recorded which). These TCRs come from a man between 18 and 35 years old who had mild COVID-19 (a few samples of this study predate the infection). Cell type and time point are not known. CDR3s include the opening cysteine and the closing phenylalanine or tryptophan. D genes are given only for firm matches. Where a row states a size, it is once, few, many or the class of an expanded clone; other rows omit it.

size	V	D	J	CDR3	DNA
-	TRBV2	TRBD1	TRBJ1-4	CASVGQGTNEKLFF	TGTGCCAGCGTGGGACAGGGGACAAATGAAAAACTGTTTTTT
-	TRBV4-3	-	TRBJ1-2	CASSQDPGQTPGYGYTF	TGCGCCAGCAGCCAAGATCCTGGACAGACCCCGGGGTATGGCTACACCTTC
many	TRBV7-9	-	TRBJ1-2	CASSLSSGSNYGYTF	TGTGCCAGCAGCTTATCTTCAGGGTCTAACTATGGCTACACCTTC
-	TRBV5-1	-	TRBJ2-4	CASSPDTEGNIQYF	TGCGCCAGCAGCCCGGACACGGAGGGAAACATTCAGTACTTC
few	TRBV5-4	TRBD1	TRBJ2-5	CASSLKNRGRQETQYF	TGTGCCAGCAGCTTAAAGAACAGGGGGCGCCAAGAGACCCAGTACTTC
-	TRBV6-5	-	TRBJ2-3	CASGSVGGTDTQYF	TGTGCCAGCGGATCGGTGGGGGGCACAGATACGCAGTATTTT
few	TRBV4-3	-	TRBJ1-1	CASSRGSGTEAFF	TGCGCCAGCAGCCGGGGCAGTGGGACTGAAGCTTTCTTT
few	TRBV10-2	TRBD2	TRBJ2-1	CASREAGGANEQFF	TGCGCCAGCAGGGAGGCGGGGGGGGCCAATGAGCAGTTCTTC
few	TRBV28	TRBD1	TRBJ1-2	CASSKGQEKYIGYTF	TGTGCCAGCAGTAAAGGACAGGAAAAATATATTGGCTACACCTTC
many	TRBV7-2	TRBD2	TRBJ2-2	CASSLAASGTGELFF	TGTGCCAGCAGCCTCGCGGCTAGCGGCACCGGGGAGCTGTTTTTT
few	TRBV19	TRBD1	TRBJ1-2	CASRPGPGQGTGGYTF	TGTGCCAGTAGGCCCGGCCCGGGACAGGGTACGGGTGGCTACACCTTC
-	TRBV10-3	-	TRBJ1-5	CAISELGNQPQHF	TGTGCCATCAGTGAGTTGGGCAATCAGCCCCAGCATTTT
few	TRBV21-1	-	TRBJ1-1	CASSSVGQGVYTEAFF	TGTGCCAGCAGCAGCGTGGGACAGGGGGTATACACTGAAGCTTTCTTT
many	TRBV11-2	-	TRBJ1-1	CASSLARARTEAFF	TGTGCCAGCAGCTTAGCAAGGGCGAGAACTGAAGCTTTCTTT
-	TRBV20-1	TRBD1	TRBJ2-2	CSARDRTGWDTGELFF	TGCAGTGCTAGAGATAGGACAGGGTGGGACACCGGGGAGCTGTTTTTT
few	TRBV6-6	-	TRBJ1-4	CASSFPPMGGDEKLFF	TGTGCCAGCAGTTTCCCGCCAATGGGGGGAGACGAAAAACTGTTTTTT
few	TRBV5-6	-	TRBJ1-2	CASSLSQTYGYTF	TGTGCCAGCAGCTTAAGCCAGACCTATGGCTACACCTTC
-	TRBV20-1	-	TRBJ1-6	CSARDIGHDEHNSPLHF	TGCAGTGCTAGAGATATTGGGCACGACGAACATAATTCACCCCTCCACTTT
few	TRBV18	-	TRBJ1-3	CASSQGIGNTIYF	TGTGCCAGCTCACAAGGAATTGGAAACACCATATATTTT
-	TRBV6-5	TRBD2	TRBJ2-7	CASSLAGGISEQYF	TGTGCCAGCAGTCTAGCGGGGGGGATCTCCGAGCAGTACTTC
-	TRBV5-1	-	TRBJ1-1	CASSFEFPGEDTEAFF	TGCGCCAGCAGCTTTGAATTCCCGGGGGAGGACACTGAAGCTTTCTTT
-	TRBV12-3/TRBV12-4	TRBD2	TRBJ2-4	CASSSGGGSGAKNIQYF	TGTGCCAGCAGTTCGGGGGGAGGGTCGGGGGCCAAAAACATTCAGTACTTC
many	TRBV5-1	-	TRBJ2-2	CASTHARGSGELFF	TGCGCCAGCACCCACGCCCGGGGATCGGGGGAGCTGTTTTTT
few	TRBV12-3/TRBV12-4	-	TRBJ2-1	CASSTGIGAYNEQFF	TGTGCCAGCAGTACCGGTATAGGGGCTTACAATGAGCAGTTCTTC
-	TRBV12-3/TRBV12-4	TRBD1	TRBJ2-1	CASRPGGTGGNEQFF	TGTGCCAGCAGACCAGGCGGGACAGGGGGCAATGAGCAGTTCTTC
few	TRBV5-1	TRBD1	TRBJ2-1	CASSPNRGHYNEQFF	TGCGCCAGCAGCCCCAACAGGGGGCATTACAATGAGCAGTTCTTC
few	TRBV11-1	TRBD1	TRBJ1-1	CASSYVGQGDTEAFF	TGTGCCAGCAGCTACGTTGGACAGGGGGACACTGAAGCTTTCTTT
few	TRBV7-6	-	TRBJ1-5	CASSAGLYSNQPQHF	TGTGCCAGCAGCGCGGGACTTTATAGCAATCAGCCCCAGCATTTT
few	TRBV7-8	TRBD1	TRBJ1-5	CASSLISGQDNQPQHF	TGTGCCAGCAGCCTAATTTCAGGACAGGACAATCAGCCCCAGCATTTT
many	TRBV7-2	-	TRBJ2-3	CASSLGGTSTDTQYF	TGTGCCAGCAGCTTAGGGGGGACTAGCACAGATACGCAGTATTTT
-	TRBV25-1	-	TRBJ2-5	CASSDSVGGRETQYF	TGTGCCAGCAGTGATTCAGTGGGGGGTCGGGAGACCCAGTACTTC
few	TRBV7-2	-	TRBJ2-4	CASSVDTRVDIQYF	TGTGCCAGCAGCGTGGACACCCGGGTAGACATTCAGTACTTC
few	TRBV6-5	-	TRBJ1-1	CASSWRRNTEAFF	TGTGCCAGCAGTTGGAGAAGGAACACTGAAGCTTTCTTT
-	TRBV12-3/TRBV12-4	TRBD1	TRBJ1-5	CASREGAWQPQHF	TGTGCCAGCAGGGAGGGGGCTTGGCAGCCCCAGCATTTT
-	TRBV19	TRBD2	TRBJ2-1	CASSPNSGGHNEQFF	TGTGCCAGTAGCCCTAATAGCGGGGGCCACAATGAGCAGTTCTTC
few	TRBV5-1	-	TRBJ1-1	CASSLGPAAGLLGAEAFF	TGCGCCAGCAGCTTAGGCCCGGCGGCAGGACTATTGGGCGCTGAAGCTTTCTTT
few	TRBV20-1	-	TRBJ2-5	CSVYTLEETQYF	TGCAGTGTATATACCCTGGAGGAGACCCAGTACTTC
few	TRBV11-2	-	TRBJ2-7	CASRLTGAYEQYF	TGTGCCAGCAGGCTTACGGGAGCCTACGAGCAGTACTTC
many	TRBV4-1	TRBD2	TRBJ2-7	CASSHRAGTYEQYF	TGCGCCAGCAGCCACAGAGCGGGAACCTACGAGCAGTACTTC
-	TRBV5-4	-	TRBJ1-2	CASSRSTGNYGYTF	TGTGCCAGCAGTAGATCAACAGGGAACTATGGCTACACCTTC
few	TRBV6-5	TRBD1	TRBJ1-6	CASSYYLPGQGYYNSPLHF	TGTGCCAGCAGTTACTATTTACCGGGACAGGGATACTATAATTCACCCCTCCACTTT
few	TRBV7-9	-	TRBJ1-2	CASTAGPLF	TGTGCCAGCACCGCCGGGCCTTTATTC
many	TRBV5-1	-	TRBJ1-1	CASSLKQDTEAFF	TGCGCCAGCAGCTTGAAACAGGACACTGAAGCTTTCTTT
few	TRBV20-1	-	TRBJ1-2	CSARAPAGYTF	TGCAGTGCTAGGGCCCCTGCCGGCTACACCTTC
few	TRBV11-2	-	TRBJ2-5	CASSQGGAETQYF	TGTGCCAGCAGCCAGGGGGGCGCGGAGACCCAGTACTTC
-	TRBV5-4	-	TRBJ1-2	CASSSQENNYGYTF	TGTGCCAGCAGCTCGCAGGAGAATAACTATGGCTACACCTTC
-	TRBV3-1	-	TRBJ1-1	CASSVSLGGNTEAFF	TGTGCCAGCAGCGTGTCCCTCGGGGGTAACACTGAAGCTTTCTTT
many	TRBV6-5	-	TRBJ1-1	CASSSQGLGESEAFF	TGTGCCAGCAGTTCACAGGGCCTTGGGGAGTCTGAAGCTTTCTTT
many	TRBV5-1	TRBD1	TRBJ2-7	CASSMQGATTGIYEQYF	TGCGCCAGCAGCATGCAGGGGGCTACAACGGGGATATACGAGCAGTACTTC
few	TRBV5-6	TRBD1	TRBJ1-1	CASSLVGTGVNTEAFF	TGTGCCAGCAGCTTGGTAGGGACAGGGGTGAACACTGAAGCTTTCTTT
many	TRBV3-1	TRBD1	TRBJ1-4	CASSPTGNEKLFF	TGTGCCAGCAGCCCGACAGGGAACGAAAAACTGTTTTTT
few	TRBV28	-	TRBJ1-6	CASSFIGGSYNSPLHF	TGTGCCAGCAGTTTCATTGGGGGCTCCTATAATTCACCCCTCCACTTT
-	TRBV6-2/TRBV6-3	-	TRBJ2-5	CASSYPGLETQYF	TGTGCCAGCAGTTACCCGGGACTGGAGACCCAGTACTTC